The rows below give T cell receptor beta chains drawn from one sample of a study of PD-1 blockade in classical Hodgkin lymphoma. Clones were sequenced by immunoSEQ multiplex PCR, and TCRdb holds only the in-frame ones, with some missing. The sample consists of some 22,000 clones, 80% of them appearing once. The input for sequencing was peripheral blood mononuclear cells (PBMCs), taken before the second cycle of nivolumab. These receptors all stem from a human donor with classical Hodgkin lymphoma. Both conserved end residues are part of each CDR3. D genes are given only for firm matches. Clone size appears in some rows only: once, few, many, or a class for an expanded clone.

clone_size j_call d_call v_call cdr3_nt cdr3_aa
medium-sized TRBJ1-6 NA TRBV2 TGTGCCAGCAGTGAAGCGCCCTGGACAGAGAGCTCCTATAATTCACCCCTCCACTTT CASSEAPWTESSYNSPLHF
NA TRBJ1-2 TRBD1 TRBV14 TGTGCCAGCAGCCAAGATTCCCGGACAGGGGGTGGCTACACCTTC CASSQDSRTGGGYTF
NA TRBJ2-1 NA TRBV11-3 TGTGCCAGCAGCTTACGTGGGTCCTACAATGAGCAGTTCTTC CASSLRGSYNEQFF
NA TRBJ1-5 NA TRBV28 TGTGCCAGCAGTTTGGTAACGACAGGTCATCAGCCCCAGCATTTT CASSLVTTGHQPQHF
NA TRBJ2-3 NA TRBV9 TGTGCCAGCAGCGTAGCTATAGCCAGCACAGATACGCAGTATTTT CASSVAIASTDTQYF
NA TRBJ1-2 NA TRBV5-4 TGTGCCAGCAGCTTCGGCGTAGGACAGAGCGACTATGGCTACACCTTC CASSFGVGQSDYGYTF
NA TRBJ1-1 NA TRBV9 TGTGCCAGCAGCGTGGAGCAGGGTTGGGACACTGAAGCTTTCTTT CASSVEQGWDTEAFF
NA TRBJ2-1 NA TRBV13 TGTGCCAGCAGCTCCCGATTTCAGGGGAGGAGGAATGAGCAGTTCTTC CASSSRFQGRRNEQFF
medium-sized TRBJ1-5 NA TRBV19 TGTGCCAGTAGTTGGACCAGCAATCAGCCCCAGCATTTT CASSWTSNQPQHF
NA TRBJ2-2 TRBD2 TRBV5-4 TGTGCCAGCAGCCCGGAAGGACTAGCGGGGGGGCGGGCCGGGGAGCTGTTTTTT CASSPEGLAGGRAGELFF
NA TRBJ1-4 NA TRBV6-5 TGTGCCAGCAGTTACGGTTTTGGGTACAATGAAAAACTGTTTTTT CASSYGFGYNEKLFF
NA TRBJ2-1 TRBD2 TRBV18 TGTGCCAGCTCACCGAGACTAGCGGGGGGCCACTACAATGAGCAGTTCTTC CASSPRLAGGHYNEQFF
NA TRBJ2-5 NA TRBV7-9 TGTGCCAGCAGCTTAGGGGTAGGGAAAGAGACCCAGTACTTC CASSLGVGKETQYF
NA TRBJ2-7 NA TRBV19 TGTGCCAGTAGTATAGTTAACAGGGACTACGAGCAGTACTTC CASSIVNRDYEQYF
NA TRBJ1-2 NA TRBV2 TGTGCCAGCAGTAGGATGGATGGGGCTGGCTACACCTTC CASSRMDGAGYTF
few TRBJ2-1 NA TRBV4-3 TGCGCCAGCAGCCAAGCTTCCCCGGACTACCTTTACAATGAGCAGTTCTTC CASSQASPDYLYNEQFF
NA TRBJ1-2 NA TRBV5-1 TGCGCCAGCAGCCCCTGGACAGACCACTATGGCTACACCTTC CASSPWTDHYGYTF
NA TRBJ1-4 NA TRBV2 TGTGCCAGAGGGGGATGGGGCCACGATGAAAAACTGTTTTTT CARGGWGHDEKLFF
few TRBJ2-3 NA TRBV5-1 TGCGCCAGCAGCTTGCAGGCGACCACAGATACGCAGTATTTT CASSLQATTDTQYF
NA TRBJ2-2 NA TRBV19 TGTGCCAGTAGTATGGGACGGTGGACCGGGGAGCTGTTTTTT CASSMGRWTGELFF
NA TRBJ2-7 NA TRBV19 TGTGCCAGTAGTATAACTCTGGCCTACGAGCAGTACTTC CASSITLAYEQYF
few TRBJ1-2 TRBD1 TRBV5-1 TGCGCCAGCAGCCTCACGGGACAGGGGTATGGGGGCTACACCTTC CASSLTGQGYGGYTF
NA TRBJ1-2 TRBD1 TRBV6-6 TGTGCCAGCAGTTCTACAGGGGTCGGCTACACCTTC CASSSTGVGYTF